This T cell receptor beta chain was identified during a study of blood T cell repertoires in COVID-19. Study details: The study drew acute and convalescent COVID-19 samples from the United States, Italy and Spain.

CDR3 length: 17 residues. V lost 2 bases and J 1 base, leaving 17 bases between the germline ends. Germline loops: CDR1 ENHRY, CDR2 SYGVKD. TCRdb's table, derived via immunoSEQ multiplex PCR, lists solely in-frame clones and lacks some. The sample contains about 320,000 clones, about nine tenths of which appear only once. Ages ranged from roughly 18 to 100 years, with residence in 20 to 30 US areas. Recovery among Cohort 3 donors was established by two negative PCRs, clearance, or symptom resolution. The clonotype comes from a woman under 30 who had recovered from COVID-19. The chain recombines TRBV10-3 with TRBJ1-2; possibly TRBD1 for D (5 bases). Sample: PBMCs or T cells enriched from blood (not recorded which). The CDR3 sequence is CAISEGKTGSNNYGYTF. The CDR3 DNA is TGTGCCATCAGTGAGGGTAAAACAGGTTCGAATAACTATGGCTACACCTTC.